This T cell receptor (beta chain) was obtained from a study of vaccination effects on CD4 cells after COVID-19. Study-wide background: Samples gathered post-vaccine arrived a median of 72 days past the second dose.

A note on this clone: Its matching antigen is unknown.

Notes on the study in general: Long after vaccination, the clones induced by infection and by vaccine shrank markedly in size.

Per germline, CDR1 MNHEY and CDR2 SVGEGT. This CDR3 has 15 residues. Unmatched junction bases numbered 12, after V lost 6 bases and J lost 6 bases. Measured with immunoSEQ multiplex PCR; TCRdb has only the in-frame clones, and not every one. Of tens of thousands of clones listed, about 62% are singletons. Following a roughly 9-day culture, CD4+ T cells were purified. Participants were vaccinated with two doses of either the BNT162b2 or mRNA-1273 vaccine. Recipients of the vaccine had no prior SARS-CoV-2 infection and negative nucleocapsid antibodies. On both days 3 and 7, half of the culture medium was replaced with IL-2 medium.

This specimen was CD4+ T cells from PBMCs cultured without peptide, taken after COVID-19 vaccination. This TCR came from a human donor who received a COVID-19 vaccine. The chain joins TRBV6-2 or TRBV6-3 to TRBJ2-7, with 9 bases identical to TRBD1. The CDR3 DNA reads TGTGCCAGCAGCTCAACAGGGGGCGGAGGTGGCGAGCAGTACTTC. Translated: CASSSTGGGGGEQYF.